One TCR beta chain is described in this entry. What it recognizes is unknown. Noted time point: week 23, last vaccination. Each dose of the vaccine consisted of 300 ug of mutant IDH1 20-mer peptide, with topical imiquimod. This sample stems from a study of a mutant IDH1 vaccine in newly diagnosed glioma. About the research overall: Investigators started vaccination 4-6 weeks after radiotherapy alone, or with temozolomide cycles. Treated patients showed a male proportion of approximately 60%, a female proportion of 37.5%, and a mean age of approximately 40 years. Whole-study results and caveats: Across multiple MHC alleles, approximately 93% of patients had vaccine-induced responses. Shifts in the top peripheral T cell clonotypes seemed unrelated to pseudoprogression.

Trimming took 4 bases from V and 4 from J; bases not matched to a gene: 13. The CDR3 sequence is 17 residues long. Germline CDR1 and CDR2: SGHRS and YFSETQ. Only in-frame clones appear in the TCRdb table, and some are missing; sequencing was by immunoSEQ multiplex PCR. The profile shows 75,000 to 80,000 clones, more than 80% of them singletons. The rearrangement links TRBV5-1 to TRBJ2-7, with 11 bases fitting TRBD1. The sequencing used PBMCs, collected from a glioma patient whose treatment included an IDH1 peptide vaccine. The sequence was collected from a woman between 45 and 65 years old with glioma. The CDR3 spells CASSPKPWTGGRYEQYF. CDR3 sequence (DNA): TGCGCCAGCAGCCCCAAACCCTGGACAGGGGGCCGGTACGAGCAGTACTTC.